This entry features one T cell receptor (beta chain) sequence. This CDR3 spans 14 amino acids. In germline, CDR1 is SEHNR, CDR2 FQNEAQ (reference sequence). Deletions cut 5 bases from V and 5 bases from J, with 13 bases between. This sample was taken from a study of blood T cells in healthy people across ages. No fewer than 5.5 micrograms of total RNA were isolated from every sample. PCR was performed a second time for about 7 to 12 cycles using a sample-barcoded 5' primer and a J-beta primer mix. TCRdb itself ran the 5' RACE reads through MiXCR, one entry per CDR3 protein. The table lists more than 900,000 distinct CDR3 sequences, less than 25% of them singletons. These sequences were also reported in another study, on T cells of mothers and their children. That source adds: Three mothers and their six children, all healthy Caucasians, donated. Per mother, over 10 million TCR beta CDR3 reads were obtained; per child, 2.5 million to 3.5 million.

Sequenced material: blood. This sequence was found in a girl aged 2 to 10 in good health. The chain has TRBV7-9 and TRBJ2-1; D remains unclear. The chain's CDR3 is CASSPDGRNNEQFF. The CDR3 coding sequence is TGTGCCAGCAGCCCCGACGGACGGAACAATGAGCAGTTCTTC.